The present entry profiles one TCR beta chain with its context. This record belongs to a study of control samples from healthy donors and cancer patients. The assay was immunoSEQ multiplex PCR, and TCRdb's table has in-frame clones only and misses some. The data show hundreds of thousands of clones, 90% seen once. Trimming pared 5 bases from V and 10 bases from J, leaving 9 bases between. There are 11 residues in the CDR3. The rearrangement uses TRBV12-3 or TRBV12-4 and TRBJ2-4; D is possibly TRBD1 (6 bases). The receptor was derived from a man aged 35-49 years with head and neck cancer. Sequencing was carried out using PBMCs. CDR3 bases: TGTGCCAGCAGTCCCCAGGGGATTCAGTACTTC. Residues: CASSPQGIQYF.